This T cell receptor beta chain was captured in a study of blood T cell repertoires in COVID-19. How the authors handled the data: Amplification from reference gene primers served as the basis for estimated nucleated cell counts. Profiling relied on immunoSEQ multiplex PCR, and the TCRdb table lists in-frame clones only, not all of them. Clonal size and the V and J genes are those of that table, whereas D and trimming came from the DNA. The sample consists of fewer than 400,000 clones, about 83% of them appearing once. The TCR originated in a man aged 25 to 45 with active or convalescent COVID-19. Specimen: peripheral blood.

The CDR3 reads CASSPRQGLNSPLHF. The DNA for the CDR3 is TGTGCCAGCAGCCCTCGACAGGGTCTTAATTCACCCCTCCACTTT. The chain is built from TRBV9 and TRBJ1-6, with TRBD1 identical over 7 bases. The CDR3 is made up of 15 amino acids. Unmatched junction bases numbered 7, after V lost 4 bases and J lost 6 bases. From germline, CDR1 is SGDLS and CDR2 YYNGEE.